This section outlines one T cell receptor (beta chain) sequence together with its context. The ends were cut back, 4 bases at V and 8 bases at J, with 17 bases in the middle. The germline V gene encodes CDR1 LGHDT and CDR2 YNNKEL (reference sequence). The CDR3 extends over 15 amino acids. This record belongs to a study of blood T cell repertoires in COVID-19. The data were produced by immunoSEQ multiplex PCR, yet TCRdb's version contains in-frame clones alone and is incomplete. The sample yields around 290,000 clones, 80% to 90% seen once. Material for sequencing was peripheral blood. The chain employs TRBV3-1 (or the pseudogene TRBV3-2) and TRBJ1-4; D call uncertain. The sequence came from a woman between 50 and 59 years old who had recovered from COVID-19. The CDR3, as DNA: TGTGCCAGCAGCCGAGGTGTTGTATTGTCCGAAAAACTGTTTTTT. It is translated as CASSRGVVLSEKLFF.